Each of the 27 T cell receptor beta chains below was sequenced from the same sample in a study of T-cell memory formation after mild COVID-19. Via MiXCR, TCRdb re-called the 5' RACE reads, giving one row per CDR3 protein. The table lists hundreds of thousands of distinct CDR3 sequences, 20% to 25% of them singletons. The specimen was PBMCs or a T cell subset sorted from them (not recorded which). All receptors come from an adult woman who had mild COVID-19 (a few samples of this study predate the infection). Cell type and time point are not known.

This clonotype came up a few times. V gene TRBV3-1 combines with J gene TRBJ2-3, with 7 positions matching TRBD1. CDR3 length: 15 residues. Trimming took 8 bases from V and 6 from J; bases not matched to a gene: 14. Germline CDR1 and CDR2: LGHDT and YNNKEL (reference sequence). CDR3 sequence reads: CASALTGSTYDTQYF. The CDR3 DNA sequence: TGTGCCAGCGCTTTGACAGGGTCGACGTATGATACGCAGTATTTT.

This clonotype appeared a few times. CDR3 amino acids: CASAAGYDSPLHF. For the CDR3, the DNA is TGTGCCAGCGCTGCAGGTTACGATTCACCCCTCCACTTT. The chain uses TRBV25-1 and TRBJ1-6, with no clear D. The germline V gene encodes CDR1 MGHDK and CDR2 SYGVNS. The CDR3 loop spans 13 amino acids. V dropped 8 bases and J dropped 8 bases, with 13 bases sitting between them.

J is TRBJ2-1 and V is TRBV7-9, with 14 bases identical to TRBD2. The CDR3 totals 20 residues. V gave up 6 bases and J gave up 0 bases; unmatched junction bases: 13. The germline CDR1 and CDR2 sequences are SEHNR and FQNEAQ (reference sequence). The CDR3 sequence: CASSLSPGLAGVSSYNEQFF. The CDR3 DNA reads as TGTGCCAGCAGTCTCTCACCGGGACTAGCGGGGGTTTCCTCCTACAATGAGCAGTTCTTC.

CDR3 DNA sequence: TGTGCCAGCAGTTCAGAGATGCGGCGAGAGACCCAGTACTTC. Translating gives CASSSEMRRETQYF. V is TRBV7-9 and J is TRBJ2-5, with D unclear. This CDR3 has 14 residues. CDR1 is SEHNR, CDR2 FQNEAQ, per germline (reference sequence). Deletions cut 6 bases from V and 4 bases from J, with 15 bases between.

By share of the sample, this clonotype is medium-sized (0.01 to 0.1%). This chain uses TRBV29-1 with TRBJ1-6; 10 bases align to TRBD1. V dropped 3 bases and J dropped 15; count of bases not matched to a gene: 2. In germline, CDR1 is SQVTM, CDR2 ANQGSEA. This CDR3 is 11 amino acids long. In nucleotides, the CDR3 is TGCAGCGTTGAGGGACAGGGGCACCTCCACTTT. Its protein product is CSVEGQGHLHF.

The chain combines TRBV11-2 with TRBJ2-1, with a tentative D call TRBD2 (6 bases). Germline lookup yields CDR1 SGHAT and CDR2 FQNNGV. Trimming removed 7 bases at V and 5 bases at J, with 18 bases between. The CDR3 is 15 amino acids. CDR3 nucleotides: TGTGCCAGCACCCCGTGGGGGGATCTGGACAATGAGCAGTTCTTC. Protein product: CASTPWGDLDNEQFF.

In this sample, this clonotype turned up a few times. The genes are TRBV14 and TRBJ2-1; 10 bases map to TRBD2. The CDR3 is made up of 15 amino acids. V gave up 0 bases and J gave up 8 bases; unmatched junction bases: 4. CDR1 and CDR2 (germline): SGHDN, FVKESK. The CDR3 loop reads CASSQELAGVHEQFF. The CDR3 nucleotides are TGTGCCAGCAGCCAAGAGCTAGCGGGAGTGCATGAGCAGTTCTTC. Full variable domain (outside the CDR3, taken from reference TRBV14 and TRBJ2-1): EAGVTQFPSHSVIEKGQTVTLRCDPISGHDNLYWYRRVMGKEIKFLLHFVKESKQDESGMPNNRFLAERTGGTYSTLKVQPAELEDSGVYFCASSQELAGVHEQFFGPGTRLTVL.

V and J are TRBV12-3 or TRBV12-4 and TRBJ2-7; D not certain. V gave up 6 bases and J gave up 2 bases, with 17 bases separating them. The CDR3 is made up of 15 amino acids. The CDR3 DNA is TGTGCCAGCAGCCCTAGGGCAGCTGTCCCCTACGAGCAGTACTTC. Protein: CASSPRAAVPYEQYF.

The chain combines TRBV7-6 with TRBJ2-3; no reliable D call. Trimming left V 4 bases short and J 2 bases short, with 13 bases between. CDR1 SGHVS and CDR2 FNYEAQ come from the germline V gene. This CDR3 has 15 amino acids. CDR3 in amino acids: CASSSQSPSTDTQYF. In DNA form, the CDR3 reads TGTGCCAGCAGCTCCCAGAGTCCCTCCACAGATACGCAGTATTTT.

This clonotype was detected once. V usage is TRBV7-2 and J usage is TRBJ2-3, with 11 bases aligning to TRBD2. This CDR3 contains 16 residues. V was pared by 3 bases and J by 3 bases, with 5 bases of the junction left unmatched. In germline, CDR1 is SGHTA, CDR2 FQGNSA. The CDR3 loop reads CASSFTSGSGTDTQYF. The CDR3 DNA sequence: TGTGCCAGCAGCTTTACTAGCGGGAGCGGAACAGATACGCAGTATTTT.

The V call is TRBV15, the J call TRBJ1-5; D is uncertain. Germline lookup yields CDR1 LNHNV and CDR2 YYDKDF (reference sequence). Trimming removed 9 bases at V and 0 bases at J, with 6 bases between. The CDR3 extends over 12 amino acids. The CDR3 nucleotides read TGTGCCACAGGGAATAGCAATCAGCCCCAGCATTTT. Amino acid sequence: CATGNSNQPQHF.

The chain joins TRBV29-1 to TRBJ1-2, with TRBD1 as a possible D gene (5 bases). The CDR3 runs to 13 residues. V lost 0 bases and J lost 8, with 13 bases in between. Germline V gene sequence: CDR1 SQVTM, CDR2 ANQGSEA. This CDR3 is CSVEDGLGGGYTF. As DNA, the CDR3 is TGCAGCGTTGAAGATGGACTCGGGGGAGGCTACACCTTC. The full variable domain, with the rest looked up from reference TRBV29-1 and TRBJ1-2, is SAVISQKPSRDICQRGTSLTIQCQVDSQVTMMFWYRQQPGQSLTLIATANQGSEATYESGFVIDKFPISRPNLTFSTLTVSNMSPEDSSIYLCSVEDGLGGGYTFGSGTRLTVV.

The table lists this clonotype with a few counts. This sequence joins TRBV12-3 or TRBV12-4 and TRBJ1-5, with 10 nucleotides matching TRBD1. The CDR3 loop spans 16 amino acids. With V trimmed by 4 bases and J by 6 bases, 9 bases remained unmatched. The CDR3 bases are TGTGCCAGCAGTTCGGCCGGGACAGGGGCCAGTCAGCCCCAGCATTTT. This codes for CASSSAGTGASQPQHF.

This chain links TRBV12-3 or TRBV12-4 with TRBJ1-2, with D tentatively TRBD1 (5 bases). The length of the CDR3 is 13 residues. Trimming left V 6 bases short and J 5 bases short, with 13 bases between. For the CDR3, the DNA is TGTGCCAGCAGGGGGGACCAGGGATATGGCTACACCTTC. Translated, it gives CASRGDQGYGYTF.

The genes are TRBV14 and TRBJ2-1; 10 nucleotides agree with TRBD2. Germline CDR1 SGHDN, CDR2 FVKESK. V lost 0 bases and J lost 8; bases outside the gene matches: 10. CDR3 length: 17 amino acids. This CDR3 reads CASSQDWWASGRDEQFF. DNA of the CDR3: TGTGCCAGCAGCCAAGATTGGTGGGCTAGCGGGAGAGATGAGCAGTTCTTC.

This clonotype was picked up a small number of times. CDR3 amino acids: CAGRYSGVSTELFF. As DNA, the CDR3 is TGTGCCGGAAGATATTCAGGGGTCTCGACGGAACTGTTTTTT. The V and J genes are TRBV30 and TRBJ1-4; TRBD1 might be the D (6 bases). V lost 8 bases to trimming and J lost 12 bases, with 25 bases between them. The CDR3 is 14 residues long. The germline V gene has CDR1 GTSNPN and CDR2 SVGIG (reference sequence).

The genes are TRBV6-5 and TRBJ1-5; no clear D gene. With 2 bases removed from V and 5 bases from J, the gap between germline ends came to 7 bases. CDR3 length equals 13 residues. Looked up from germline, CDR1 is MNHEY and CDR2 is SVGAGI. The CDR3 nucleotides read TGTGCCAGCAGTTACCTCCCTCATCAGCCCCAGCATTTT. This codes for CASSYLPHQPQHF.

This clonotype was seen a handful of times. This chain links TRBV4-2 with TRBJ2-3; D may be TRBD2 (5 bases). CDR1 and CDR2 from the germline V gene are LGHNA and YNFKEQ. The V end lost 3 bases, the J end lost 4 bases, and 17 bases lay between the germline ends. The CDR3 is made up of 16 amino acids. The CDR3 loop is CASSQSEPTGADTQYF. The CDR3 DNA follows: TGTGCCAGCAGCCAGAGTGAGCCGACCGGGGCAGATACGCAGTATTTT.

The CDR3 sequence: CASSVRDRVAGELFF. DNA of the CDR3: TGTGCCAGCAGTGTCCGGGACAGGGTTGCCGGGGAGCTGTTTTTT. The chain combines TRBV25-1 with TRBJ2-2; 9 bases match TRBD1. Germline trimming cut 4 bases from V and 6 bases from J; bases unmatched to any gene: 6. This CDR3 has 15 amino acids. Germline V gene data show CDR1 as MGHDK and CDR2 as SYGVNS.

This sequence joins TRBV2 and TRBJ1-3, with 7 positions matching TRBD1. This CDR3 contains 14 residues. The V gene's germline CDR1 is SNHLY and CDR2 FYNNEI. J was trimmed by 3 bases and V by 6 bases; bases with no gene match: 5. Written as DNA, the CDR3 is TGTGCCAGCAGAGACAGGGCGGGTGGAAACACCATATATTTT. Translated: CASRDRAGGNTIYF.

Only a few counts were recorded for this clonotype. This chain joins TRBV12-3 or TRBV12-4 and TRBJ2-5; D unresolved. CDR3 length equals 15 residues. Trimming shortened V by 5 bases and J by 1 base, and 14 bases separated the two germline ends. The CDR3 sequence is CASSPHPGSQETQYF. CDR3 bases: TGTGCCAGCAGTCCCCACCCGGGCAGCCAAGAGACCCAGTACTTC.

The rearrangement joins TRBV12-3 or TRBV12-4 to TRBJ2-7; 8 bases are a match to TRBD2. The CDR3 is made up of 12 amino acids. The junction had 5 bases not matched to a gene; V was cut back by 8 bases and J by 5 bases. CDR3 bases: TGTGCCAGCCTACGGGGGGGCCACGAGCAGTACTTC. Translated, it gives CASLRGGHEQYF.

The chain uses TRBV15 and TRBJ2-2; D may match TRBD1 or TRBD2 (5 bases each). V dropped 5 bases and J dropped 5 bases, with 15 bases sitting between them. The CDR3 spans 15 residues. Germline V gene data show CDR1 as LNHNV and CDR2 as YYDKDF (reference sequence). The CDR3 reads CATSAGRGVTGELFF. The CDR3 region has the DNA TGTGCCACCAGCGCAGGGAGAGGGGTAACCGGGGAGCTGTTTTTT.

The gene calls are TRBV6-1 and TRBJ2-3; D may correspond to TRBD1 or TRBD2 (5 bases each). The CDR3 contains 13 residues. Per germline, CDR1 MNHNS and CDR2 SASEGT. Trimming took 8 bases from V and 5 from J, leaving 14 bases between them. CDR3 amino acids: CASEGLMIDTQYF. CDR3 nucleotide sequence: TGTGCCAGCGAGGGGTTGATGATAGATACGCAGTATTTT.

This clonotype was seen a few times. The J gene is TRBJ1-1, the V gene TRBV19; D is undetermined. CDR3 length: 16 amino acids. CDR1 and CDR2 (germline): LNHDA, SQIVND (reference sequence). Trimming took off 6 bases at V and 1 base at J, with 18 bases between the two ends. Here the CDR3 DNA reads TGTGCCAGTAGGGGTCCCAGGACCACTCCGAACACTGAAGCTTTCTTT. This encodes CASRGPRTTPNTEAFF.

Here the CDR3 reads CASSLHAFGQNIQYF. The CDR3 DNA reads as TGTGCCAGCAGCCTCCACGCTTTCGGGCAAAACATTCAGTACTTC. V and J are TRBV11-2 and TRBJ2-4; D remains ambiguous. V was trimmed by 5 bases and J by 5 bases, leaving 16 bases between them. This CDR3 contains 15 residues. Per the germline V gene, CDR1 is SGHAT and CDR2 is FQNNGV.

The chain employs TRBV20-1 and TRBJ2-5; D might be TRBD2 (5 bases). Germline V gene data show CDR1 as DFQATT and CDR2 as SNEGSKA (reference sequence). With 4 bases removed from V and 6 bases from J, the gap between germline ends came to 12 bases. The CDR3 has 12 residues. CDR3 DNA sequence: TGCAGTGCTATGGTAGCCGGGAAGACCCAGTACTTC. This gives the protein CSAMVAGKTQYF.